Following are 18 T cell receptor beta chains from one sample sequenced in a study of blood T cells in healthy people across ages. The authors ran a second PCR of 7 to 11 cycles using a sample-barcoded 5' primer and a J-beta primer mix. TCRdb itself ran the 5' RACE reads through MiXCR, one entry per CDR3 protein. The table lists some 1.7 million distinct CDR3 sequences, 28% of them singletons. Sequencing was performed on blood. The receptor source for this set is a young woman in good health.

This clonotype was counted at least ten times. The chain couples TRBV28 to TRBJ2-7, with 7 bases that match TRBD2. The length of the CDR3 is 12 residues. CDR1 is MDHEN, CDR2 SYDVKM, per germline. Germline trimming cut 3 bases from V and 6 bases from J; bases unmatched to any gene: 2. The CDR3 loop is CASSFRTSEQYF. CDR3 DNA sequence: TGTGCCAGCAGTTTTAGGACTAGCGAGCAGTACTTC. Combining the CDR3 with reference TRBV28 and TRBJ2-7 gives the whole variable domain DVKVTQSSRYLVKRTGEKVFLECVQDMDHENMFWYRQDPGLGLRLIYFSYDVKMKEKGDIPEGYSVSREKKERFSLILESASTNQTSMYLCASSFRTSEQYFGPGTRLTVT.

This clonotype showed up just a few times. The chain is built from TRBV29-1 and TRBJ1-1; TRBD1 agrees at 9 bases. Germline values: CDR1 SQVTM, CDR2 ANQGSEA. The CDR3 spans 12 residues. V shed 8 bases, J shed 5 bases, and the junction held 6 bases outside the gene matches. CDR3 loop: CSSRDRETEAFF. The DNA of the CDR3 is TGCAGCAGCCGGGACAGGGAGACTGAAGCTTTCTTT.

This clonotype turned up a few times. The J gene is TRBJ1-2, the V gene TRBV6-5; the D gene is possibly TRBD1 (6 bases). Germline values: CDR1 MNHEY, CDR2 SVGAGI. Deletions cut 0 bases from V and 6 bases from J, with 14 bases between. CDR3 size: 15 residues. DNA for the CDR3: TGTGCCAGCAGTTACTCACAGGGATTAGCAGATGGCTACACCTTC. Translating gives CASSYSQGLADGYTF.

This clonotype appeared a few times. The chain has TRBV24-1 and TRBJ2-3; 11 bases are shared with TRBD1. V lost 3 bases to trimming and J lost 4 bases; unmatched junction nucleotides: 8. Germline CDR1 reads KGHDR; CDR2 reads SFDVKD. The CDR3 has 17 residues. Written as DNA, the CDR3 is TGTGCCACCAGTGATGTACCGGGACAGGGGGTCGCAGATACGCAGTATTTT. Residues: CATSDVPGQGVADTQYF.

This clonotype came up many times. V and J are TRBV28 and TRBJ2-3, with TRBD2 as a possible D gene (5 bases). Germline values: CDR1 MDHEN, CDR2 SYDVKM. Trimming left V 5 bases short and J 9 bases short, with 15 bases between. The length of the CDR3 is 13 residues. The CDR3 here is CASSLLGGRTQYF. The CDR3, as DNA: TGTGCCAGCAGTCTTCTAGGCGGGCGCACGCAGTATTTT.

The V and J genes are TRBV20-1 and TRBJ2-1; D not certain. CDR3 length: 16 amino acids. Germline CDR1 reads DFQATT; CDR2 reads SNEGSKA (reference sequence). With 3 bases removed from V and 0 bases from J, the gap between germline ends came to 15 bases. CDR3 DNA sequence: TGCAGTGCTAGGATCCTCTACTACAGCTCCTACAATGAGCAGTTCTTC. It yields the protein CSARILYYSSYNEQFF.

The CDR3 is CASSPRGGDETQYF. DNA for the CDR3: TGTGCCAGCAGTCCCAGGGGGGGCGACGAGACCCAGTACTTC. This chain connects TRBV12-3 or TRBV12-4 to TRBJ2-5; D tentatively fits TRBD1 or TRBD2 (7 bases each). The CDR3 runs to 14 residues. V was trimmed by 5 bases and J by 5 bases, leaving 15 bases between them.

This clonotype was picked up many times. This chain uses TRBV28 with TRBJ2-7; D gene uncertain. CDR3 length: 13 amino acids. Germline V gene data show CDR1 as MDHEN and CDR2 as SYDVKM. The germline V and J ends were trimmed by 3 bases and 0 bases, with 6 bases remaining between them. The CDR3 is CASSFAPSYEQYF. The CDR3 DNA is TGTGCCAGCAGTTTCGCCCCCTCCTACGAGCAGTACTTC.

This clonotype appeared a few times. The chain has TRBV12-3 or TRBV12-4 and TRBJ2-1; a possible D gene is TRBD2 (6 bases). V gave up 3 bases and J gave up 4 bases, with 28 bases separating them. This CDR3 comprises 20 residues. The CDR3 DNA sequence: TGTGCCAGCAGTTTCGGGGGTTCCAATGTGGGACGCTCATTTTACAATGAGCAGTTCTTC. Translating gives CASSFGGSNVGRSFYNEQFF.

The chain combines TRBV13 with TRBJ1-2; 9 nucleotides agree with TRBD1. Losses at the gene ends were 5 bases for V and 5 bases for J; bases not matched to a gene: 6. CDR1 and CDR2 from the germline V gene are PRHDT and FYEKMQ (reference sequence). The CDR3 runs to 14 residues. In nucleotides, the CDR3 is TGTGCCAGCAGCCACGGGGGACAGGGTTATGGCTACACCTTC. Its translation is CASSHGGQGYGYTF.

The chain employs TRBV2 and TRBJ2-1; possible D gene TRBD2, 6 bases. The CDR3 is 14 residues long. The V end was cut by 5 bases, the J end by 7 bases, with 15 bases between. Germline V gene lookup returns CDR1 SNHLY and CDR2 FYNNEI. CDR3: CASSWQGGRNEQFF. The CDR3 DNA sequence: TGTGCCAGCAGTTGGCAGGGTGGGAGGAATGAGCAGTTCTTC.

Points on this clonotype: Germline and junction disagree at one end, which may indicate a read error. The chain uses TRBV7-2 and TRBJ2-5; D is possibly TRBD2 (6 bases). CDR3 length equals 16 residues. Looked up from germline, CDR1 is SGHTA and CDR2 is FQGNSA. The CDR3 loop is CASSLDWRGARETQYF. DNA for the CDR3: TGTGCCAGCAGCTTAGATTGGCGGGGAGCAAGAGAAACCCAGTATTTC.

This clonotype was picked up one time. The CDR3 region has the DNA TGTGCCACACAGACTGGGGCCAACGTCCTGACTTTC. Translating it yields CATQTGANVLTF. This rearrangement joins TRBV19 to TRBJ2-6, with no clear D. Trimming left V 10 bases short and J 2 bases short, with 6 bases between. This CDR3 region has 12 residues. Germline CDR1 LNHDA, CDR2 SQIVND (reference sequence).

This clonotype was observed many times. The V call is TRBV27, the J call TRBJ1-2; 8 positions match TRBD1. Germline V gene data show CDR1 as MNHEY and CDR2 as SMNVEV (reference sequence). The CDR3 runs to 13 residues. V lost 8 bases to trimming and J lost 8 bases; unmatched junction nucleotides: 10. CDR3 region: CASALDRAGGYTF. DNA for the CDR3: TGTGCCAGCGCCCTGGACAGGGCGGGGGGCTACACCTTC.

The V and J genes are TRBV5-1 and TRBJ1-1; 9 bases agree with TRBD1. This CDR3 is 15 amino acids long. Losses at the gene ends were 6 bases for V and 0 bases for J; bases not matched to a gene: 6. Per the germline V gene, CDR1 is SGHRS and CDR2 is YFSETQ. CDR3 DNA: TGCGCCAGCATGGAGGGACAGGGTCTGAACACTGAAGCTTTCTTT. This gives the protein CASMEGQGLNTEAFF.

In its sample, this clonotype was seen a few times. This chain links TRBV5-1 with TRBJ2-7; 7 bases align to TRBD1. Trimming cost V 7 bases and J 3 bases; bases outside gene matches: 10. This CDR3 has 14 residues. Germline V CDR1 and CDR2: SGHRS, YFSETQ. DNA for the CDR3: TGCGCCAGCGCTCTACAGGGGATTAACTACGAGCAGTACTTC. Protein product: CASALQGINYEQYF.

This clonotype has ten or more counts. This rearrangement joins TRBV4-1 to TRBJ2-7; 10 bases match TRBD1. Germline-derived CDR1 and CDR2 are MGHRA and YSYEKL. The J segment lost 2 bases and the V segment lost 1 base, leaving 2 bases of the junction unmatched. The CDR3 spans 15 residues. The CDR3 DNA sequence: TGCGCCAGCAGCCAAGGGGGACAGGGGACCTACGAGCAGTACTTC. Translating gives CASSQGGQGTYEQYF.

V and J are TRBV4-1 and TRBJ1-1; D remains ambiguous. Per the germline V gene, CDR1 is MGHRA and CDR2 is YSYEKL. This CDR3 spans 14 amino acids. Trimming removed 0 bases at V and 8 bases at J, with 13 bases between. The CDR3 DNA sequence: TGCGCCAGCAGCCAAGATGCCCAAGGAGACGAAGCTTTCTTT. It specifies CASSQDAQGDEAFF.